The T cell receptor beta chain under discussion was sequenced for a study of patients and donors after allogeneic stem cell transplantation. One entry per CDR3 protein results from TCRdb running MiXCR on the RT-PCR reads. The sample yields about 160,000 distinct CDR3 sequences, 20% to 25% seen once. Looked up from germline, CDR1 is SGHRS and CDR2 is YFSETQ. The germline V and J ends were trimmed by 6 bases and 2 bases, with 10 bases remaining between them. This CDR3 comprises 13 residues. This TCR was recovered from a human donor who was either an allogeneic HSCT recipient or a stem cell or donor lymphocyte infusion donor (not recorded which). It is not recorded whose cells these are; they may come from a transplant donor. The chain couples TRBV5-1 to TRBJ2-3; D uncertain. Sample: blood, either unsorted or a sorted T cell fraction (not recorded which). CDR3 DNA: TGCGCCAGCAACCGGAGCCCCACAGATACGCAGTATTTT. This encodes CASNRSPTDTQYF.